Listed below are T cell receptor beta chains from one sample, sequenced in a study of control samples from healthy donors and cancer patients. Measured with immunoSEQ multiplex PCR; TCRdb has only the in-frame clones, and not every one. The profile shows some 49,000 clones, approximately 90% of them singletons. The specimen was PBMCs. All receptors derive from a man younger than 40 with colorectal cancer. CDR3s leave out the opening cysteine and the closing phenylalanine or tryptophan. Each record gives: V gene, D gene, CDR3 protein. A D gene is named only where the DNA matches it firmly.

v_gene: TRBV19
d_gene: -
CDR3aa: ASSRGAGTEAF

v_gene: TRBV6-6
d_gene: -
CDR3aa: ASSYSASSPLH

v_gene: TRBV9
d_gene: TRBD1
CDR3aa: ASQGQGTYGYT

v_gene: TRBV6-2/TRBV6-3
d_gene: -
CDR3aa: ASSYSRSSRVSNTEAF

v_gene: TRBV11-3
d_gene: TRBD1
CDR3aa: ASSLRTGFNEQF

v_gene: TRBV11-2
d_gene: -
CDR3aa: ASSLDGALGVSGNTIY

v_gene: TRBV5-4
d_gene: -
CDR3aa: ASRLDSSYNEQF

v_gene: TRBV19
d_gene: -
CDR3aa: ASSTTWLLGRNIQY

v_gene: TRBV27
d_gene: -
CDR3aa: ASSLSGYHNSPLH

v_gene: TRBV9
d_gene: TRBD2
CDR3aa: ASSVLGGAPSTDTQY

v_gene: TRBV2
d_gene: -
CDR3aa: ASKIRDTGELF

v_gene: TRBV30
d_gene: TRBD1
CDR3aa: AYQTGARIYGYT

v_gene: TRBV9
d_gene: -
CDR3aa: ASSVTSSGEQY

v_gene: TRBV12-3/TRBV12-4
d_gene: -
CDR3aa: ASSMDNQPQH

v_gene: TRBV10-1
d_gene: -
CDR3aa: ASSESGTYGYT

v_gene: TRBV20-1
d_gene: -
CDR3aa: SASGRTPYEQY

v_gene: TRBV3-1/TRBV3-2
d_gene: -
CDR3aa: ASSRNPWGAVEKLF

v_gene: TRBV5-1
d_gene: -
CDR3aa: ASSFDTAEAF